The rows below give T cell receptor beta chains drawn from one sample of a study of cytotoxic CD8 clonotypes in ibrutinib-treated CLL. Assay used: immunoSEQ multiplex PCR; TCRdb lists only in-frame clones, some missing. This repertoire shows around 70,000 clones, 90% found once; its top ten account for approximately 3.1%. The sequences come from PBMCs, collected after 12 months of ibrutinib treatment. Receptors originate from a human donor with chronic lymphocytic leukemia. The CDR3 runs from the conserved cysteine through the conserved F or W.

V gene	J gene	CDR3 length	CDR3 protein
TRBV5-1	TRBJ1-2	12	CASSTGDYGYTF
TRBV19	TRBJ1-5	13	CASSLKANQPQHF
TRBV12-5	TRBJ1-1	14	CASGPTGVNTEAFF
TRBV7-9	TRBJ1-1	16	CASSLGESRAMTEAFF
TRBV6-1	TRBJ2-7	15	CASSEGQGVPYEQYF
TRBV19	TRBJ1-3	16	CASSILLGPRRNTIYF
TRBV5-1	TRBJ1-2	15	CASSPLGGSDYGYTF
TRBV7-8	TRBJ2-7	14	CASSLVGRSYEQYF
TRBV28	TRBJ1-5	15	CASSQHAGVHQPQHF
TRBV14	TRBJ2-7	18	CASSQEVKWGQGSYEQYF
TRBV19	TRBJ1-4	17	CASRPDRVAATNEKLFF
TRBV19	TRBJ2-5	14	CASSIAGGGVTQYF
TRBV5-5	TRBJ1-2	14	CASSARQGESGYTF
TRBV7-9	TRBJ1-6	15	CASSPNTGYNSPLHF
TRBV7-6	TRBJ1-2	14	CASSLGGSNYGYTF
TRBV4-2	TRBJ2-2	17	CASSIGSQGLNTGELFF
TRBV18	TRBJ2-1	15	CASSPGRRSYNEQFF
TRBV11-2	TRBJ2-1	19	CASSLGMILAENSYNEQFF
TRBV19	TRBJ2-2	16	CASSPPVGAGDLELFF
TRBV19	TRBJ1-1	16	CASSTLRQFMNTEAFF
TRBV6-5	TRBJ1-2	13	CASSRGPGRGYTF
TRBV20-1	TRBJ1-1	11	CSATENTEAFF
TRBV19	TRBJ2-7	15	CASRGLAGDLYEQYF
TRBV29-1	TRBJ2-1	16	CSVPLPGTTSYNEQFF
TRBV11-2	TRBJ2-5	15	CASSTRVGRMETQYF
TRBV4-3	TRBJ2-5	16	CASSQEVGAGQETQYF
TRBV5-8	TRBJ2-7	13	CASRRTGSYEQYF
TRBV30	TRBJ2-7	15	CACSLRAGRSYEQYF
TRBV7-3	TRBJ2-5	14	CASKGAGQQETQYF
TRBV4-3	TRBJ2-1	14	CASSHTTLWDEQFF
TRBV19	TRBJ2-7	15	CASSTGTSGTYEQYF
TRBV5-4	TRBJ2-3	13	CASSLEAERTQYF
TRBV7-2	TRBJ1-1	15	CASSSQGTLNTEAFF
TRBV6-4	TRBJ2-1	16	CASRRNPGDSYNEQFF
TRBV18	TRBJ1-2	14	CASSPADRDHGYTF
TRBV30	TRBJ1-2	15	CAWSRDTYSTYGYTF
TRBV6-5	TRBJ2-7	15	CASSSYSGGSYEQYF
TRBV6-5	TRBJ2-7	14	CASSYGQGVYEQYF
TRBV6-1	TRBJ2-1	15	CASTRGDLSYNEQFF
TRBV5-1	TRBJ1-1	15	CASSSNRVLNTEAFF
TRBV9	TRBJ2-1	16	CASSPRRQGSYNEQFF
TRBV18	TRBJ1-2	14	CASSTTAMNYGYTF
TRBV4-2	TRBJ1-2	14	CASSQEAGPYGYTF
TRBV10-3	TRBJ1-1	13	CAISDSGATEAFF
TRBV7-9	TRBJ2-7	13	CASSLVPDYGQYF
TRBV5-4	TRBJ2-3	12	CASSLATDTQYF
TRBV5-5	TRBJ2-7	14	CASSPWQGEYEQYF
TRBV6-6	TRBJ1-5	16	CASNTRDARGGQPQHF
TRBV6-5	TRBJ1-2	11	CASSSVGGYTF
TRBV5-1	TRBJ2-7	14	CASSLTGAPYEQYF
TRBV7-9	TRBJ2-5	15	CASSLYGSHQETQYF
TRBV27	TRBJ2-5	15	CASTSYRQGGETQYF
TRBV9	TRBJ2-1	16	CASSPHGLATDNEQFF
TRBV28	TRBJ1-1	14	CASSSPPANTEAFF